This TCR beta chain emerged from a study of breast tumors, draining lymph nodes, adjacent tissues. The CDR3 runs to 15 residues. CDR1 is SGHKS and CDR2 is YYEKEE in the germline V gene (reference sequence). V lost 0 bases to trimming and J lost 7 bases, with 13 bases between them. TCRdb reprocessed the multiplex PCR reads with MiXCR, giving one entry per CDR3 protein. Seen here are 15,000 to 20,000 distinct CDR3 sequences, approximately 57% observed once, and the top ten hold approximately 21%. The sequence was obtained from a female donor with breast cancer. Some clones in this sample may be carry-over from other donors' samples. This sequence joins TRBV5-5 and TRBJ1-4; D ambiguous. Specimen: tumor-adjacent breast tissue. This CDR3 is CASSLGPSDGEKLFF. The DNA of the CDR3 is TGTGCCAGCAGCTTGGGGCCCTCAGACGGTGAAAAACTGTTTTTT. The full variable domain, completed using reference TRBV5-5 and TRBJ1-4, is DAGVTQSPTHLIKTRGQQVTLRCSPISGHKSVSWYQQVLGQGPQFIFQYYEKEERGRGNFPDRFSARQFPNYSSELNVNALLLGDSALYLCASSLGPSDGEKLFFGSGTQLSVL.